The T cell receptor beta chain under discussion was sequenced for a study of cytomegalovirus exposure and HLA in healthy donors. Overall study context: A later analysis reported the same platform for the 120 validation repertoires and the approximately 670 first-cohort repertoires.

Sequencing was performed with immunoSEQ multiplex PCR; in TCRdb, only in-frame clones are kept and a portion is missing. Of approximately 210,000 clones in the sample, around 88% were seen once. The CDR3 length is 16 residues. V dropped 1 base and J dropped 5; count of bases not matched to a gene: 5. CDR1 SGHDN and CDR2 FVKESK come from the germline V gene. The sequence was obtained from a woman aged 18-29 years in good health and CMV-seronegative. The sample was PBMCs. The chain employs TRBV14 and TRBJ2-2; TRBD1 matches at 9 bases. The CDR3 DNA sequence: TGTGCCAGCAGCCAAGTTGGGACAGGGATTACCGGGGAGCTGTTTTTT. Protein product: CASSQVGTGITGELFF.